This entry features one TCR beta chain sequence. The antigen is unknown. The record originates from a study of spatial heterogeneity in lung cancer. Overall study context: Matched bulk RNA-seq gave a T cell module score that correlated strongly with tumor-region TCR transcript counts. The study observed each unique TCR and UMI combination more than ten times on average in raw reads. Findings of the study overall: Tumoral mutation counts were tracked by counts of expanded intratumoral alpha and beta TCRs.

Time point: sample taken at primary tumor resection. The cohort: 70 to 85 early-stage, untreated non-small cell lung cancer patients. Sequencing of whole RNA from tumor, nontumor lung or frozen PBMC involved no sorting. TCRdb fed the 5' RACE reads into MiXCR, producing one record per CDR3 protein. In the table there are around 23,000 distinct CDR3 sequences, under 7.5% of which are singletons. The germline V gene encodes CDR1 SEHNR and CDR2 FQNEAQ (reference sequence). V lost 4 bases and J 8 bases, leaving 8 bases between the germline ends. This CDR3 spans 12 amino acids. This sequence originates from a male donor with early-stage non-small cell lung cancer. The J gene is TRBJ1-4, the V gene TRBV7-9, with D unclear. The source material was lung tumor tissue, sampled at surgery. In nucleotides, the CDR3 is TGTGCCAGCAGCTCAGGCAAGGAAAAACTGTTTTTT. The encoded protein is CASSSGKEKLFF.